Presented here are 14 T cell receptor beta chains from one specimen sequenced in a study of neurological immune-mediated disorders. TCRdb fed the 5' RACE reads into MiXCR, producing one record per CDR3 protein. The data contain about 45,000 distinct CDR3 sequences, roughly 12% of them singletons. Documented time point: longitudinal time-point 3. The specimen sequenced was PBMCs. The receptors were sampled from a man aged 25 to 45 in good health.

This clonotype has ten or more counts. The rearrangement links TRBV6-5 to TRBJ2-2; 7 bases map to TRBD1. The J segment lost 2 bases and the V segment lost 2 bases, leaving 17 bases of the junction unmatched. In germline, CDR1 is MNHEY, CDR2 SVGAGI. CDR3 length equals 20 residues. CDR3 loop: CASSYRDRAERLSNTGELFF. The CDR3 bases are TGTGCCAGCAGTTACCGCGACAGGGCCGAGCGGCTCTCTAACACCGGGGAGCTGTTTTTT.

This clonotype was seen repeatedly, ten times or more. The chain combines TRBV7-3 with TRBJ2-1; D might be TRBD1 or TRBD2, each matching 5 bases. The length of the CDR3 is 14 residues. Looked up from germline, CDR1 is SGHTA and CDR2 is FQGTGA. The V end lost 5 bases, the J end lost 4 bases, and 12 bases lay between the germline ends. This chain's CDR3 is CASSPGAGYNEQFF. The CDR3 nucleotides are TGTGCCAGCAGCCCCGGGGCAGGGTACAATGAGCAGTTCTTC.

This clonotype came up many times. V gene TRBV11-3 combines with J gene TRBJ2-3; D tentatively fits TRBD1 or TRBD2 (6 bases each). CDR1 is SGHNT and CDR2 is YENEEA in the germline V gene. The CDR3 loop spans 13 amino acids. V lost 3 bases and J lost 4, with 8 bases in between. CDR3 loop: CASSFGGPDTQYF. The CDR3 region has the DNA TGTGCCAGCAGCTTCGGGGGCCCAGATACGCAGTATTTT.

This clonotype was recorded at least ten times. The CDR3 nucleotides read TGCAGTGCTTCCTCTAGCGGGACCTACGAGCAGTACTTC. Protein sequence: CSASSSGTYEQYF. The V gene is TRBV20-1, the J gene TRBJ2-7, with 9 bases that match TRBD2. The CDR3 has 13 amino acids. V shed 5 bases and J 2 bases; nucleotides not matched to a gene: 4. Per the germline V gene, CDR1 is DFQATT and CDR2 is SNEGSKA (reference sequence).

There are a few counts of this clonotype. The gene calls are TRBV7-6 and TRBJ2-1; a possible D gene is TRBD1 (7 bases). The V gene's germline CDR1 is SGHVS and CDR2 FNYEAQ. The V and J ends lost 1 base and 4 bases respectively, with 14 bases between them. The CDR3 extends over 16 amino acids. This chain's CDR3 is CASSLVAGGRYNEQFF. CDR3 nucleotide sequence: TGTGCCAGCAGCTTAGTAGCAGGGGGGCGGTACAATGAGCAGTTCTTC.

In this sample, this clonotype turned up many times. V usage is TRBV3-1 and J usage is TRBJ1-1, with D maybe TRBD1 (5 bases). V gave up 2 bases and J gave up 1 base, with 11 bases separating them. There are 15 residues in the CDR3. Per germline, CDR1 LGHDT and CDR2 YNNKEL (reference sequence). The CDR3 spells CASSQSGRTNTEAFF. In nucleotides, the CDR3 is TGTGCCAGCAGCCAATCGGGACGAACGAACACTGAAGCTTTCTTT.

There are many counts of this clonotype. V is TRBV28 and J is TRBJ2-1, with 8 bases matching TRBD2. Germline V gene data show CDR1 as MDHEN and CDR2 as SYDVKM. The CDR3 totals 16 residues. Trimming cost V 7 bases and J 5 bases; bases outside gene matches: 13. The CDR3 region is CASNKVGGGWHNEQFF. The CDR3 DNA reads as TGTGCCAGCAACAAGGTCGGGGGGGGCTGGCACAATGAGCAGTTCTTC. The complete variable domain, with remaining parts taken from reference TRBV28 and TRBJ2-1, reads DVKVTQSSRYLVKRTGEKVFLECVQDMDHENMFWYRQDPGLGLRLIYFSYDVKMKEKGDIPEGYSVSREKKERFSLILESASTNQTSMYLCASNKVGGGWHNEQFFGPGTRLTVL.

The chain employs TRBV7-9 and TRBJ1-1, with D possibly being TRBD1 (5 bases). CDR3 length: 16 residues. V was clipped by 8 bases and J by 3 bases, with 22 bases between them. Germline values: CDR1 SEHNR, CDR2 FQNEAQ (reference sequence). CDR3 in amino acids: CASGPMGRTMDTEAFF. The DNA of the CDR3 is TGTGCCAGCGGCCCCATGGGGCGGACCATGGACACTGAAGCTTTCTTT.

Many counts were recorded for this clonotype. CDR3 nucleotide sequence: TGTGCCACCAGCAGAGACGGGGGTGGGACAGATACGCAGTATTTT. Amino acid sequence: CATSRDGGGTDTQYF. V is TRBV15 and J is TRBJ2-3; D perhaps matches TRBD2 (6 bases). The CDR3 is 15 residues long. Trimming shortened V by 0 bases and J by 3 bases, and 10 bases separated the two germline ends. Germline V CDR1 and CDR2: LNHNV, YYDKDF (reference sequence).

This clonotype was counted at least ten times. The gene calls are TRBV20-1 and TRBJ2-3, with 7 positions matching TRBD2. Germline V CDR1 and CDR2: DFQATT, SNEGSKA (reference sequence). The length of the CDR3 is 11 residues. CDR3 DNA: TGCGGCGGGGGAGCCACAGATACGCAGTATTTT. It translates to CGGGATDTQYF.

This clonotype came up many times. The chain carries TRBV9 and TRBJ2-1; 11 bases line up with TRBD2. The CDR3 consists of 18 residues. Trimming cost V 0 bases and J 12 bases; bases outside gene matches: 17. Germline CDR1 SGDLS, CDR2 YYNGEE. The CDR3 spells CASSVEGQVSVAGGGQFF. The CDR3 DNA sequence: TGTGCCAGCAGCGTAGAGGGACAGGTCTCGGTAGCGGGAGGGGGGCAGTTCTTC.

This clonotype came up many times. Relative to the germline gene, one junction end is altered; a read error may explain this. The chain recombines TRBV7-9 with TRBJ2-1, with D uncertain. This CDR3 spans 16 amino acids. Germline V lookup: CDR1 SEHNR, CDR2 FQNEAQ (reference sequence). The CDR3 sequence: CASSIDFPSSYDEQFF. CDR3 coding DNA: TGTGCCAGCAGTATAGATTTCCCGAGCTCCTACGATGAGCAGTTCTTC.

Many counts were recorded for this clonotype. The rearrangement joins TRBV5-1 to TRBJ2-2; D remains ambiguous. Germline lookup yields CDR1 SGHRS and CDR2 YFSETQ. The CDR3 has 14 amino acids. V was shortened by 0 bases and J by 1 base, with 4 bases between the two germline ends. CDR3 sequence (DNA): TGCGCCAGCAGCTTGGGAGAGAACACCGGGGAGCTGTTTTTT. Its translation is CASSLGENTGELFF.

This clonotype was observed at least ten times. The chain links TRBV28 to TRBJ1-1; TRBD1 matches at 8 bases. V was pared by 6 bases and J by 5 bases, with 11 bases of the junction left unmatched. Looked up from germline, CDR1 is MDHEN and CDR2 is SYDVKM. There are 15 residues in the CDR3. The CDR3 is CASRPLGQGLTEAFF. The CDR3 DNA follows: TGTGCCAGCAGGCCGTTAGGACAGGGTTTGACTGAAGCTTTCTTT.